Below, one T cell receptor beta chain is given with its context. V lost 6 bases, J lost 6 bases, and 15 bases lay in between. Looked up from germline, CDR1 is MNHEY and CDR2 is SVGAGI. The CDR3 covers 15 residues. The data stem from a study of blood T cell repertoires in COVID-19. TCRdb's copy holds only in-frame clones and misses some; the assay was immunoSEQ multiplex PCR. The sample includes over 150,000 clones, 75% to 90% of them seen just once. Ages ranged from about 18 to 89 years, with residence in approximately 23 US areas. V is TRBV6-5 and J is TRBJ1-6; a possible D gene is TRBD1 (6 bases). The material sequenced was PBMCs or T cells enriched from blood (not recorded which). This TCR was recovered from a woman in her twenties or thirties who had recovered from COVID-19. The CDR3 loop reads CASRFDRTFNSPLHF. Here the CDR3 DNA reads TGTGCCAGCAGATTTGACAGGACCTTTAATTCACCCCTCCACTTT.